This TCR beta chain emerged from a study of blood T cells in healthy people across ages. Overall study findings and caveats: A strong correlation between TCR beta diversity and naive T cell percentage was seen. Among T cells, TCR beta diversity per million cells dropped roughly linearly as age rose. Aged donors had fewer naive CD4+ cells and lower diversity than long-lived donors.

Then a second PCR, running roughly 6 to 11 cycles, was carried out with a sample-barcoded 5' primer and a J-beta primer mix. Each cDNA molecule was tagged by a template-switch adaptor with 12 random nucleotides. Via MiXCR, TCRdb re-called the 5' RACE reads, giving one row per CDR3 protein. The table shows approximately 800,000 distinct CDR3 sequences, with 46% occurring only once. This clonotype was detected only a few times. What it recognizes is unknown. Germline CDR1 is DFQATT and CDR2 is SNEGSKA (reference sequence). Trimming shortened V by 0 bases and J by 5 bases, and 16 bases separated the two germline ends. The CDR3 totals 15 residues.

The sample comprised blood. This clonotype was sampled from a man of 80 years or more in good health. This sequence joins TRBV20-1 and TRBJ2-5; the D is unclear. Here the CDR3 reads CSARDPVRRRETQYF. CDR3 DNA: TGCAGTGCTAGAGATCCCGTTCGGAGACGGGAGACCCAGTACTTC.